The next 3 T cell receptor beta chains were all read from a single sample in a study of tumor-infiltrating lymphocytes in primary liver carcinoma (dated 2017 in TCRdb). Sequencing relied on an Illumina HiSeq 2500. A constant-region primer and ProtoScript II reverse transcriptase were used to reverse-transcribe TCRbeta-specific cDNA from around 480 ng total RNA. The TCRbeta libraries were prepared through three rounds of nested multiplex PCR following a slightly modified ARM-PCR procedure. Each of the first two PCR rounds ran for approximately 9 cycles using multiplex TRBV1-TRBV30 forward primers together with a Cbeta reverse primer. Using fastp at Q25 and MiXCR, TCRdb reprocessed the public reads and kept productive beta chains. Rows merge per CDR3 protein into single entries with the most common DNA and genes. This sample has over 100,000 distinct CDR3 sequences in its table, and approximately 71% of those were observed once. The ten largest clones represent 8.1% of the sample.

Without any cell sorting, total RNA and DNA were extracted together from approximately 20-30 mg of bulk tissue using the AllPrep DNA/RNA mini kit. Specimen: tumor-adjacent normal liver tissue. The source is a woman in her fifties or sixties with primary liver carcinoma and hepatitis B virus infection.

The rearrangement uses TRBV6-1 and TRBJ1-3; D possibly corresponds to TRBD1 (6 bases). CDR1 is MNHNS, CDR2 SASEGT, per germline. This CDR3 spans 14 amino acids. The CDR3 reads CTSSEQGLRDTIYF. CDR3 DNA sequence: TGTACAAGCAGTGAACAGGGTTTGCGTGACACCATATATTTT.

This clonotype is labeled as medium-sized (0.01 to 0.1%). The rearrangement joins TRBV4-2 to TRBJ2-5, with TRBD2 matching over 8 bases. Losses at the gene ends were 2 bases for V and 4 bases for J; bases not matched to a gene: 12. The CDR3 covers 17 residues. Germline V gives CDR1 LGHNA, CDR2 YNFKEQ. This chain's CDR3 is CASSQTGTRNVPETQYF. DNA of the CDR3: TGTGCCAGCAGCCAAACCGGGACTAGGAATGTCCCAGAGACCCAGTACTTC.

The chain combines TRBV2 with TRBJ1-4; D is ambiguous. V was trimmed by 6 bases and J by 8 bases, leaving 13 bases between them. Germline V gene data show CDR1 as SNHLY and CDR2 as FYNNEI. The CDR3 totals 13 residues. This CDR3 is CASSGRTEEKLFF. CDR3 bases: TGTGCCAGCAGCGGCCGGACGGAGGAAAAACTGTTTTTT.